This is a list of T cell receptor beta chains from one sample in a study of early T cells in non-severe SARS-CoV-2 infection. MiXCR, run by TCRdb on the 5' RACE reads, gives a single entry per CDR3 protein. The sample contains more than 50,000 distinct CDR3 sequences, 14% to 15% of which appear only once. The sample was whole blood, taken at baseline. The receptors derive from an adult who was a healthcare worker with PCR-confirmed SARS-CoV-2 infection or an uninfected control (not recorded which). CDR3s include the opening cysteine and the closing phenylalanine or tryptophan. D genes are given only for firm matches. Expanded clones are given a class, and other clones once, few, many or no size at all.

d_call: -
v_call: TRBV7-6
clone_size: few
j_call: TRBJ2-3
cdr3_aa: CASSLVQVGGTDTQYF

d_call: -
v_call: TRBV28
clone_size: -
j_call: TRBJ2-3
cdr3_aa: CASSERGRSTDTQYF

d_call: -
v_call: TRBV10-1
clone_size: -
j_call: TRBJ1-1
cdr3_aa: CASSDYGINTEAFF

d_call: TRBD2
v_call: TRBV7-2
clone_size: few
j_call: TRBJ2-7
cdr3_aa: CASSVTSGSYEQYF

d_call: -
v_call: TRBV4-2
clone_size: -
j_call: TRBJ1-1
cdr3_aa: CASTGILNTEAFF

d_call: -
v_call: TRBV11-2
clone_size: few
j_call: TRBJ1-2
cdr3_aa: CASSPGIGRYGYTF

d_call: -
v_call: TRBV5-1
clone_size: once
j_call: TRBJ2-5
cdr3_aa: CASSFGHGRETQYF

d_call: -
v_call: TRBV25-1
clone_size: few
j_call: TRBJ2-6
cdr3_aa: CASSDLYSFSSGANVLTF

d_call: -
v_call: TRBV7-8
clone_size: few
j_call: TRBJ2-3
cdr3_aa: CASSFTRTDTQYF

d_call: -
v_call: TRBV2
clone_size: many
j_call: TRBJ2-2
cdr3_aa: CASSSQEGGELFF